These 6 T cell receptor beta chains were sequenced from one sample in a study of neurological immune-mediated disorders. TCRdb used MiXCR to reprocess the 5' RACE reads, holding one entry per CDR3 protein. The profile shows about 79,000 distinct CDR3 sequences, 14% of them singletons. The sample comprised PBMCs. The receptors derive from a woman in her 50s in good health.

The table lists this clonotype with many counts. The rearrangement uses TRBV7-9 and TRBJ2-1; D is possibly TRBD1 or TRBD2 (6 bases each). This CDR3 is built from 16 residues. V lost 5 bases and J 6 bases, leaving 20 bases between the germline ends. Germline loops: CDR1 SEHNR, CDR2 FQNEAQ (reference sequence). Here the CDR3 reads CASSPRGHREGNEQFF. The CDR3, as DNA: TGTGCCAGCAGCCCACGGGGGCACAGGGAAGGCAATGAGCAGTTCTTC.

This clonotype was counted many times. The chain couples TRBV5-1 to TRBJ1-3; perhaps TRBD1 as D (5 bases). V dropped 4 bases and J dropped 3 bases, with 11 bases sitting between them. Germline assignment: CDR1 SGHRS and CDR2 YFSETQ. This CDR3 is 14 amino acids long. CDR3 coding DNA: TGCGCCAGCAGCCCCGGGACCATTGGAAACACCATATATTTT. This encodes CASSPGTIGNTIYF.

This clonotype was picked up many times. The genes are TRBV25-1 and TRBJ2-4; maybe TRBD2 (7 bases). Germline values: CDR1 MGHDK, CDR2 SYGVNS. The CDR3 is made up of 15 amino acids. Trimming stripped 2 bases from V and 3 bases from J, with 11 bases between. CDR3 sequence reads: CASSEKGGGKNIQYF. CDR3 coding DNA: TGTGCCAGCAGTGAAAAGGGGGGGGGCAAAAACATTCAGTACTTC.

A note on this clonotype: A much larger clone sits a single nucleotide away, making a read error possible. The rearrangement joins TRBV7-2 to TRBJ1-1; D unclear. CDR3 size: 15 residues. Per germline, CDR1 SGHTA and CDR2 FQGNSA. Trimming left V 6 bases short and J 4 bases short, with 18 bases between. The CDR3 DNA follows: TGTGCCAGCAGTCCTCGGTGGGGAAGAGGCACTGAAGCTTTCTTT. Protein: CASSPRWGRGTEAFF.

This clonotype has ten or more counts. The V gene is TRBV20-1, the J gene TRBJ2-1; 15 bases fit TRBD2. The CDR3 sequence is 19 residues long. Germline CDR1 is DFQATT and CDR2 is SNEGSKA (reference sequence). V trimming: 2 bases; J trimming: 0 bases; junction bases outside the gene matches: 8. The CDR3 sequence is CSARLGLAGGKSSYNEQFF. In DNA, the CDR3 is TGCAGTGCTAGATTGGGACTAGCGGGGGGCAAGAGCTCCTACAATGAGCAGTTCTTC.

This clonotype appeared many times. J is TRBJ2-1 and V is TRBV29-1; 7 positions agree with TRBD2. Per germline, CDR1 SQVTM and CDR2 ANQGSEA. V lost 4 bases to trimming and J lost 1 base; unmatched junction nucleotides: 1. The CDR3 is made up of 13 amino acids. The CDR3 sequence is CSVGGGSYNEQFF. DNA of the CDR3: TGCAGCGTTGGGGGGGGGTCCTACAATGAGCAGTTCTTC.